One and the same sample provided the 2 T cell receptor beta chains below, sequenced in a study of OX40 agonist ivuxolimab in advanced cancers. The assay was immunoSEQ multiplex PCR, and TCRdb's table has in-frame clones only and misses some. The table has about 70,000 clones, 85% to 90% seen once. The sample in question was CD4+ or CD8+ T cells sorted from blood, obtained in a trial of the OX40 agonist ivuxolimab. These receptors came from an adult with an advanced solid tumor such as melanoma, head and neck, liver or kidney cancer.

V gene TRBV7-9 combines with J gene TRBJ2-2; 12 bases are shared with TRBD2. Germline trimming cut 3 bases from V and 3 bases from J; bases unmatched to any gene: 8. The CDR3 consists of 18 residues. In germline, CDR1 is SEHNR, CDR2 FQNEAQ (reference sequence). The chain's CDR3 is CASSLLAGGPSDTGELFF. DNA for the CDR3: TGTGCCAGCAGCTTGCTAGCGGGAGGGCCCTCGGACACCGGGGAGCTGTTTTTT.

This chain links TRBV5-4 with TRBJ1-1, with 9 bases fitting TRBD1. The CDR3 covers 13 residues. Germline-derived CDR1 and CDR2 are SGHNT and YYREEE (reference sequence). J gave up 3 bases and V 7 bases, and 4 bases lay outside the gene matches. The CDR3 region has the DNA TGTGCCAGCGGGACAGGGTCGTACACTGAAGCTTTCTTT. Its protein is CASGTGSYTEAFF.